One sample yielded the 9 T cell receptor beta chains listed below, sequenced in a study of T-cell memory formation after mild COVID-19. In TCRdb, the 5' RACE reads were re-called with MiXCR into one record per CDR3 protein. The table records roughly 190,000 distinct CDR3 sequences, approximately 30% of them present only once. The sequenced sample was PBMCs or a T cell subset sorted from them (not recorded which). These receptors came from an adult woman who had mild COVID-19 (a few samples of this study predate the infection). Cell type and time point are not known.

This sequence joins TRBV27 and TRBJ1-3; 8 bases agree with TRBD1. The V segment lost 6 bases and the J segment 3 bases; nucleotides outside the gene matches: 4. Germline lookup yields CDR1 MNHEY and CDR2 SMNVEV (reference sequence). This CDR3 contains 14 residues. CDR3 coding DNA: TGTGCCAGCAGCCGGACAGGGCATGGAAACACCATATATTTT. This gives the protein CASSRTGHGNTIYF.

The chain recombines TRBV24-1 with TRBJ1-5; D unresolved. Germline V CDR1 and CDR2: KGHDR, SFDVKD. The CDR3 covers 14 residues. The V end lost 6 bases, the J end lost 1 base, and 9 bases lay between the germline ends. Here the CDR3 reads CATSRGLSNQPQHF. CDR3 in DNA: TGTGCCACCAGTAGAGGACTGAGCAATCAGCCCCAGCATTTT.

The V and J genes are TRBV5-4 and TRBJ1-4; D call uncertain. Between the trimmed V and J ends, which lost 0 bases and 0 bases, there was a span of 9 bases. This CDR3 region has 16 residues. Per germline, CDR1 SGHNT and CDR2 YYREEE (reference sequence). The CDR3 protein is CASSLGPFPTNEKLFF. The DNA for the CDR3 is TGTGCCAGCAGCTTGGGTCCGTTTCCAACTAATGAAAAACTGTTTTTT.

This clonotype has a handful of counts. The chain is built from TRBV4-3 and TRBJ1-1; D remains unclear. Looked up from germline, CDR1 is LGHNA and CDR2 is YSLEER. The CDR3 runs 13 residues. The V and J ends lost 2 bases and 0 bases respectively, with 4 bases between them. DNA for the CDR3: TGCGCCAGCAGCCAAATTTTGAACACTGAAGCTTTCTTT. Its translation: CASSQILNTEAFF.

This chain joins TRBV29-1 and TRBJ2-3; D uncertain. The CDR3 is 12 amino acids. V was cut by 3 bases and J by 4 bases, with 8 bases left in between. Germline assignment: CDR1 SQVTM and CDR2 ANQGSEA. CDR3 residues: CSVDAGADTQYF. The DNA for the CDR3 is TGCAGCGTTGACGCAGGAGCAGATACGCAGTATTTT.

The chain recombines TRBV7-2 with TRBJ2-7; D is ambiguous. CDR3 size: 12 residues. In germline, CDR1 is SGHTA, CDR2 FQGNSA. V was trimmed by 1 base and J by 6 bases, leaving 7 bases between them. This CDR3 is CASSLDWGEQYF. As DNA, the CDR3 is TGTGCCAGCAGCTTAGACTGGGGCGAGCAGTACTTC.

This clonotype was seen more than once but under ten times. This chain links TRBV29-1 with TRBJ2-3; either TRBD1 or TRBD2 may fit D (6 bases each). Germline CDR1 reads SQVTM; CDR2 reads ANQGSEA. CDR3 size: 14 residues. V lost 8 bases and J 0 bases, leaving 15 bases between the germline ends. The CDR3 loop is CSILSGASTDTQYF. CDR3 bases: TGCAGCATTCTTTCGGGGGCTAGCACAGATACGCAGTATTTT.

This clonotype has only a few counts. The V and J genes are TRBV20-1 and TRBJ2-7; the match to TRBD1 covers 10 bases. The V and J ends lost 6 bases and 6 bases, in that order; junction bases with no gene match: 11. The CDR3 is made up of 14 amino acids. CDR1 and CDR2 from the germline V gene are DFQATT and SNEGSKA (reference sequence). This CDR3 reads CSALRDRGIGEQYF. DNA of the CDR3: TGCAGTGCGCTCCGGGACAGGGGAATTGGCGAGCAGTACTTC.

The chain carries TRBV4-3 and TRBJ2-3; D perhaps matches TRBD2 (6 bases). The V end lost 5 bases, the J end lost 5 bases, and 17 bases lay between the germline ends. Looked up from germline, CDR1 is LGHNA and CDR2 is YSLEER. This CDR3 region has 15 residues. CDR3 sequence (DNA): TGCGCCAGCAGCGATCAGGGACTGCAGGGAGATACGCAGTATTTT. This encodes CASSDQGLQGDTQYF.